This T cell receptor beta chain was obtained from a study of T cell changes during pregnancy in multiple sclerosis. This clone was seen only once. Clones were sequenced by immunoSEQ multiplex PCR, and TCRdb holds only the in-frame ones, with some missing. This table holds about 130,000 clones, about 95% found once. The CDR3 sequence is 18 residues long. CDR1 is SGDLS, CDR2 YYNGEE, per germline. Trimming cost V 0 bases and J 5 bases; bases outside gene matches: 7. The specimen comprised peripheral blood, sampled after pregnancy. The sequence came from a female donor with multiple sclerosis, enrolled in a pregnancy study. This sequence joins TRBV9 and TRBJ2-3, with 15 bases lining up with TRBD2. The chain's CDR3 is CASSVGALGLAGGDTQYF. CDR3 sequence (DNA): TGTGCCAGCAGCGTAGGTGCCTTGGGACTAGCGGGAGGAGATACGCAGTATTTT.